A selection of T cell receptor beta chains follows, all from one sample in a study of low-dose radiotherapy and immunotherapy resistance in tumors. Each CDR3 protein is one row after TCRdb ran MiXCR on the reads. The profile shows about 58,000 distinct CDR3 sequences, about 25% of them singletons. Sequences were derived from PBMCs, sampled after low-dose radiotherapy plus immunotherapy. These receptors all stem from a male donor with prostate cancer. Each CDR3 is given with its conserved first and last residue. Fields, in order: J gene, V gene, CDR3 protein.

J: TRBJ2-1; V: TRBV12-3/TRBV12-4; CDR3: CASGSSSYNEQFF
J: TRBJ2-7; V: TRBV3-1; CDR3: CASSQGTGGYEQYF
J: TRBJ2-7; V: TRBV12-3/TRBV12-4; CDR3: CASSHPTSGIYEQYF
J: TRBJ2-1; V: TRBV20-1; CDR3: CSALTVAGVVEQFF
J: TRBJ2-7; V: TRBV4-1; CDR3: CASSGRDGPYEQYF
J: TRBJ2-1; V: TRBV28; CDR3: CASSPGLAGELAEQFF
J: TRBJ1-2; V: TRBV7-9; CDR3: CASSPVPDRGRGYTF
J: TRBJ2-1; V: TRBV13; CDR3: CASGTSGNEQFF
J: TRBJ2-1; V: TRBV20-1; CDR3: CSASPPSRVVGSPYNEQFF
J: TRBJ1-3; V: TRBV9; CDR3: CASSASNGNTIYF
J: TRBJ2-7; V: TRBV20-1; CDR3: CSASPSGSVGFEQYF
J: TRBJ1-6; V: TRBV6-5; CDR3: CASSRTDNSPLHF
J: TRBJ1-1; V: TRBV7-4; CDR3: CATSLTGAGNTEAFF
J: TRBJ2-7; V: TRBV28; CDR3: CASLNRGPTYEQYF
J: TRBJ1-2; V: TRBV28; CDR3: CALRKRTGSGYTF
J: TRBJ2-5; V: TRBV12-3/TRBV12-4; CDR3: CASSFFLAGQETQYF
J: TRBJ2-1; V: TRBV20-1; CDR3: CSARIGTKGEQFF
J: TRBJ2-2; V: TRBV2; CDR3: CASSGGYPGELFF